This TCR beta chain was sequenced during a study of PD-1 blockade in classical Hodgkin lymphoma. Method: immunoSEQ multiplex PCR; TCRdb's copy keeps in-frame clones and lacks some. The table records roughly 30,000 clones, around 84% of them present only once. Study results and limitations: Compared with healthy donors, newly diagnosed patients reportedly showed lower baseline TCR diversity. The study found complete responders had baseline diversity similar to newly diagnosed patients.

Time point reported: cycle 4 day 1 (C4D1), after less than 7 weeks of nivolumab. Relapses following autologous stem cell transplantation were seen in all patients, with brentuximab vedotin exposure varying. Magnetic negative selection purified CD4+ T cells from thawed PBMCs. Complete response, partial response or progressive disease was each patient's best response. About this clone itself: Its antigen is not known.

Sequenced material: CD4+ T cells from blood, taken before the fourth cycle of nivolumab. The origin of this receptor is a human donor with classical Hodgkin lymphoma.

The CDR3 region is CASSPGRLEGTQYF. The DNA for the CDR3 is TGTGCCAGCAGTCCCGGCCGGCTAGAGGGGACCCAGTACTTC. The rearrangement links TRBV7-6 to TRBJ2-5; a weak D match, TRBD2 (5 bases). Germline CDR1 and CDR2: SGHVS and FNYEAQ. The CDR3 contains 14 residues. The germline V and J ends were trimmed by 6 bases and 7 bases, with 18 bases remaining between them.